The 19 T cell receptor beta chains below come from one sample, sequenced in a study of T cell responses to AZD1222 COVID-19 vaccine. Assay: immunoSEQ multiplex PCR; the TCRdb copy retains only in-frame clones and omits some. The sample includes 95,000 to 110,000 clones, about 89% of them seen just once. Specimen: peripheral blood, collected 28 days after the second AZD1222 dose. The receptor source for this set is an adult who received the AZD1222 COVID-19 vaccine.

The CDR3 nucleotides are TGCGCCAGCAGCCTTGGCCCAGGGGCGGGACAGCCCCAGCATTTT. This gives the protein CASSLGPGAGQPQHF. This sequence joins TRBV4-1 and TRBJ1-5; a possible D gene is TRBD1 (6 bases). Germline V lookup: CDR1 MGHRA, CDR2 YSYEKL. The CDR3 loop spans 15 amino acids. Trimming cost V 4 bases and J 7 bases, with 17 bases left between them.

The chain has TRBV10-2 and TRBJ2-7, with a weak D call TRBD2 (6 bases). In germline, CDR1 is WSHSY, CDR2 SAAADI. The CDR3 totals 13 residues. Deletions cut 7 bases from V and 1 base from J, with 11 bases between. The CDR3 DNA sequence: TGCGCCAGCAAGACTAGTGGATCCTACGAGCAGTACTTC. Encoded protein: CASKTSGSYEQYF.

V gene TRBV19 combines with J gene TRBJ1-5; TRBD1 is a possible D gene (5 bases). V was shortened by 6 bases and J by 2 bases, with 11 bases between the two germline ends. CDR1 is LNHDA and CDR2 is SQIVND in the germline V gene (reference sequence). The CDR3 has 14 amino acids. For the CDR3, the DNA is TGTGCCAGTAGCCGGGGGAGTGGCAATCAGCCCCAGCATTTT. Encoded protein: CASSRGSGNQPQHF.

CDR3 sequence (DNA): TGTGCCAGCAGCTTACAGGGGAACACTGAAGCTTTCTTT. Translating gives CASSLQGNTEAFF. The chain recombines TRBV7-8 with TRBJ1-1; D may be TRBD1 (5 bases). CDR1 is SGHVS, CDR2 FQNEAQ, per germline. The CDR3 covers 13 residues. V gave up 2 bases and J gave up 1 base, with 5 bases separating them.

The chain combines TRBV3-1 (or the pseudogene TRBV3-2) with TRBJ2-7; no definite D call. Germline values: CDR1 LGHDT, CDR2 YNNKEL (reference sequence). CDR3 length: 12 residues. V shed 4 bases and J shed 4 bases, with 8 bases lying between them. This chain's CDR3 is CASSLPGYEQYF. The CDR3 nucleotides read TGTGCCAGCAGCCTTCCCGGTTACGAGCAGTACTTC.

This chain joins TRBV7-9 and TRBJ1-6; unclear D gene. The V and J ends lost 6 bases and 3 bases respectively, with 15 bases between them. This CDR3 spans 16 amino acids. CDR1 is SEHNR, CDR2 FQNEAQ, per germline (reference sequence). CDR3 protein: CASRAGPTNYNSPLHF. The CDR3 nucleotides are TGTGCCAGCAGAGCCGGACCAACGAACTATAATTCACCCCTCCACTTT.

The rearrangement joins TRBV12-3 or TRBV12-4 to TRBJ2-1; TRBD1 matches 9 bases. J lost 7 bases, V lost 7 bases, and 5 bases had no gene match. This CDR3 comprises 13 residues. CDR3: CASNHRGLNEQFF. DNA for the CDR3: TGTGCCAGCAATCACAGGGGGCTAAATGAGCAGTTCTTC.

This chain links TRBV29-1 with TRBJ2-3; no clear D gene. Germline CDR1 SQVTM, CDR2 ANQGSEA. The CDR3 has 11 amino acids. Trimming shortened V by 4 bases and J by 2 bases, and 4 bases separated the two germline ends. DNA of the CDR3: TGCAGCGTTGGGGACACAGATACGCAGTATTTT. It codes for CSVGDTDTQYF.

The chain combines TRBV10-3 with TRBJ1-3; tentatively, D is TRBD1 (5 bases). V dropped 0 bases and J dropped 1 base, with 16 bases sitting between them. Germline lookup yields CDR1 ENHRY and CDR2 SYGVKD. There are 18 residues in the CDR3. The CDR3 DNA sequence: TGTGCCATCAGTGAGTCAAGAGCCGACAGCATTTCTGGAAACACCATATATTTT. It translates to CAISESRADSISGNTIYF.

Only one count was recorded for this clone. The CDR3 loop reads CASSETGGTEAFF. The CDR3 DNA sequence: TGTGCCAGCAGTGAAACAGGGGGCACTGAAGCTTTCTTT. The V gene is TRBV9, the J gene TRBJ1-1; 8 nucleotides agree with TRBD1. CDR3 length: 13 residues. Germline loops: CDR1 SGDLS, CDR2 YYNGEE. V lost 5 bases, J lost 4 bases, and 4 bases stayed unmatched.

The chain carries TRBV28 and TRBJ2-1; D is possibly TRBD2 (7 bases). Trimming took off 5 bases at V and 10 bases at J, with 21 bases between the two ends. Germline V gene data show CDR1 as MDHEN and CDR2 as SYDVKM. This CDR3 has 15 amino acids. The CDR3 reads CASSPAGANGVEQFF. Written as DNA, the CDR3 is TGTGCCAGCAGTCCTGCGGGGGCAAATGGTGTCGAGCAGTTCTTC.

This clone was seen once. The chain couples TRBV2 to TRBJ2-7, with D perhaps TRBD2 (5 bases). The V gene lost 3 bases and the J gene lost 3 bases, with 15 bases spanning the gap. CDR1 and CDR2 (germline): SNHLY, FYNNEI. The CDR3 sequence is 15 residues long. CDR3 loop: CASSDHFRGSYEQYF. CDR3 in DNA: TGTGCCAGCAGTGATCACTTTAGAGGGAGCTACGAGCAGTACTTC.

This clone has only a few counts. The chain recombines TRBV6-4 with TRBJ2-7; D not certain. This CDR3 spans 15 amino acids. The germline gives CDR1 MRHNA, CDR2 SNTAGT. V lost 4 bases to trimming and J lost 2 bases, with 15 bases between them. As DNA, the CDR3 is TGTGCCAGCAGTGTGTCGGCAGGACCCCCCTACGAGCAGTACTTC. Translated: CASSVSAGPPYEQYF.

The rearrangement joins TRBV29-1 to TRBJ2-1; a possible D gene is TRBD1 (5 bases). Germline V CDR1 and CDR2: SQVTM, ANQGSEA. Trimming removed 5 bases at V and 1 base at J, with 18 bases between. The CDR3 length is 16 residues. The CDR3 sequence: CSVPAGARTSYNEQFF. CDR3 bases: TGCAGCGTTCCCGCCGGCGCCCGGACATCCTACAATGAGCAGTTCTTC.

The chain couples TRBV18 to TRBJ1-1; 11 positions match TRBD1. Germline CDR1 reads KGHSH; CDR2 reads LQKENI. This CDR3 spans 13 amino acids. Trimming at V came to 2 bases and at J to 11 bases, leaving 4 bases not matched to a gene. The CDR3 sequence is CASSPGQGAVAFF. The CDR3 bases are TGTGCCAGCTCACCAGGACAGGGGGCGGTGGCTTTCTTT.

This clone was observed once. J is TRBJ1-2 and V is TRBV6-5; possible D gene TRBD1, 5 bases. The CDR3 has 14 residues. The germline gives CDR1 MNHEY, CDR2 SVGAGI. V dropped 5 bases and J dropped 2 bases, with 12 bases sitting between them. The chain's CDR3 is CASSRDAQNYGYTF. Written as DNA, the CDR3 is TGTGCCAGCAGTCGGGACGCACAGAACTATGGCTACACCTTC.

Only one count was recorded for this clone. The V call is TRBV24-1, the J call TRBJ1-1; possibly TRBD1 for D (6 bases). Germline CDR1 KGHDR, CDR2 SFDVKD. The V end was cut by 1 base, the J end by 10 bases, with 9 bases between. The length of the CDR3 is 12 residues. In DNA form, the CDR3 reads TGTGCCACCAGTGATTTTACAGGGAGAGCTTTCTTT. Translating gives CATSDFTGRAFF.

This chain joins TRBV6-5 and TRBJ1-1; D ambiguous. This CDR3 has 13 residues. The germline V and J ends were trimmed by 4 bases and 2 bases, with 8 bases remaining between them. CDR1 and CDR2 (germline): MNHEY, SVGAGI. The CDR3 region has the DNA TGTGCCAGCAGTTCTACACTAAACACTGAAGCTTTCTTT. Translated: CASSSTLNTEAFF.

The chain couples TRBV6-5 to TRBJ1-3; possible D gene TRBD1, 5 bases. The germline gives CDR1 MNHEY, CDR2 SVGAGI. V shed 2 bases and J shed 0 bases, with 11 bases lying between them. This CDR3 has 16 residues. Here the CDR3 DNA reads TGTGCCAGCAGTTACAGACAGTCTTTCTCTGGAAACACCATATATTTT. Its protein product is CASSYRQSFSGNTIYF.